A selection of T cell receptor beta chains follows, all from one sample in a study of response to subunit inactivated influenza vaccine. TCRdb reanalysed the RT-PCR reads using MiXCR and keeps one entry per CDR3 protein. This table has 300,000 to 350,000 distinct CDR3 sequences, approximately 23% appearing once. The input for sequencing was PBMCs from blood, taken approximately 20 months after vaccination. The receptor source for this set is a man aged 45 to 70 who received an inactivated influenza vaccine. The CDR3 runs from the conserved cysteine through the conserved F or W. Fields, in order: V gene, J gene, D gene, clone size, CDR3 protein, CDR3 DNA. The D gene is left open where the match is weak. Part of the rows lack a size; the others show once, few, many or a class for expanded clones.

>TRBV29-1|TRBJ1-5|NA|NA
CSVAQGAQPQHF
TGCAGCGTCGCACAGGGAGCTCAGCCCCAGCATTTT
>TRBV5-1|TRBJ2-2|TRBD1|few
CASRGQGMSGELFF
TGCGCCAGCAGAGGACAGGGTATGTCCGGGGAGCTGTTTTTT
>TRBV12-3/TRBV12-4|TRBJ1-1|TRBD1|few
CASSPLDRAMGTEAFF
TGTGCCAGCAGTCCCCTGGACAGGGCGATGGGGACTGAAGCTTTCTTT
>TRBV12-3/TRBV12-4|TRBJ1-2|TRBD1|few
CASTSGDRGSHTF
TGTGCCAGCACCTCAGGGGACAGGGGTTCGCACACCTTC
>TRBV5-6|TRBJ1-1|NA|few
CASSLAGVEMNTEAFF
TGTGCCAGCAGCTTGGCTGGGGTGGAGATGAACACTGAAGCTTTCTTT
>TRBV19|TRBJ2-5|NA|NA
CASSPTNSFQYF
TGTGCCAGTAGTCCCACGAATAGCTTCCAGTACTTC
>TRBV10-2|TRBJ2-7|NA|few
CASSWAGSYEQYF
TGCGCCAGCTCCTGGGCAGGCTCCTACGAGCAGTACTTC
>TRBV11-2|TRBJ2-3|NA|few
CASSPGNRADTQYF
TGTGCCAGCAGCCCCGGGAATCGTGCAGATACGCAGTATTTT
>TRBV19|TRBJ1-5|TRBD1|NA
CASNLQGGSNQPQHF
TGTGCCAGTAACCTACAGGGGGGGAGCAATCAGCCCCAGCATTTT
>TRBV3-1|TRBJ2-2|TRBD1|NA
CASSPDRVIPGELFF
TGTGCCAGCAGTCCAGACAGGGTTATCCCCGGGGAGCTGTTTTTT
>TRBV7-9|TRBJ2-5|TRBD1|NA
CASSWDRGFQETQYF
TGTGCCAGCAGCTGGGACAGGGGTTTCCAAGAGACCCAGTACTTC
>TRBV2|TRBJ2-1|NA|NA
CASSRRLARGNEQFF
TGTGCCAGCAGCCGGCGACTCGCCCGCGGCAATGAGCAGTTCTTC
>TRBV20-1|TRBJ2-2|NA|NA
CSARPGPGELFF
TGCAGTGCTAGACCCGGGCCCGGGGAGCTGTTTTTT
>TRBV3-1|TRBJ2-5|NA|NA
CASSQDILSLPLYF
TGTGCCAGCAGCCAAGATATTTTAAGCCTCCCGTTGTACTTC
>TRBV10-3|TRBJ2-5|NA|few
CAISQGGNQETQYF
TGTGCCATCAGTCAGGGGGGGAACCAAGAGACCCAGTACTTC